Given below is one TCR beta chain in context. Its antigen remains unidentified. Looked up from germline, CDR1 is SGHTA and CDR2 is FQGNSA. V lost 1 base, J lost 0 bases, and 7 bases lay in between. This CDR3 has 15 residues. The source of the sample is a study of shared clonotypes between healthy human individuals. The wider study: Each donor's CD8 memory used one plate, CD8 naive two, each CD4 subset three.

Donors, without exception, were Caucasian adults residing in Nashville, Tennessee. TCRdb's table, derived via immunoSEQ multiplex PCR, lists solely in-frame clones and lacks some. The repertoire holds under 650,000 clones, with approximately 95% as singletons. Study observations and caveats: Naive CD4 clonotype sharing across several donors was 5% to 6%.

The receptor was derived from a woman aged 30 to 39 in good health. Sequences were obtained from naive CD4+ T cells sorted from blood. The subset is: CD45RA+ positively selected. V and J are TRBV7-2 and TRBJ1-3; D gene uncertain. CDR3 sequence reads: CASSLEALSGNTIYF. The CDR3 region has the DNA TGTGCCAGCAGCTTAGAAGCTCTCTCTGGAAACACCATATATTTT.